This T cell receptor (beta chain) was recorded in a study of blood T cells in healthy people across ages. Donation came from healthy Caucasian individuals in Russia who were aged about 6 to 100. For the second PCR, which ran for about 6 to 11 cycles, a sample-barcoded 5' primer and a J-beta primer mix were used. MiXCR, applied by TCRdb to the 5' RACE reads, yields one record per CDR3 protein. The sample shows 450,000 to 600,000 distinct CDR3 sequences, roughly a quarter of them seen only once. This clonotype was recorded a few times. Antigen unknown. Broader study findings: Aged donors had fewer naive CD4+ cells and lower diversity than long-lived donors.

Trimming took 6 bases from V and 11 from J, leaving 16 bases between them. The germline V gene encodes CDR1 SQVTM and CDR2 ANQGSEA. CDR3 length equals 11 residues. These same records also appear under a second study, on T cells of mothers and their children. That paper notes: The whole RNA yield was converted to cDNA, 1.5 ug per 15 ul. Some 2.7 million TCR beta reads per child versus over 9 million per mother.

The rearrangement links TRBV29-1 to TRBJ1-1; possibly TRBD1 for D (5 bases). The sample consisted of blood. The TCR originated in a boy between 2 and 10 years old in good health. The CDR3: CSVNTMGVAFF. For the CDR3, the DNA is TGCAGCGTCAACACGATGGGGGTGGCTTTCTTT.